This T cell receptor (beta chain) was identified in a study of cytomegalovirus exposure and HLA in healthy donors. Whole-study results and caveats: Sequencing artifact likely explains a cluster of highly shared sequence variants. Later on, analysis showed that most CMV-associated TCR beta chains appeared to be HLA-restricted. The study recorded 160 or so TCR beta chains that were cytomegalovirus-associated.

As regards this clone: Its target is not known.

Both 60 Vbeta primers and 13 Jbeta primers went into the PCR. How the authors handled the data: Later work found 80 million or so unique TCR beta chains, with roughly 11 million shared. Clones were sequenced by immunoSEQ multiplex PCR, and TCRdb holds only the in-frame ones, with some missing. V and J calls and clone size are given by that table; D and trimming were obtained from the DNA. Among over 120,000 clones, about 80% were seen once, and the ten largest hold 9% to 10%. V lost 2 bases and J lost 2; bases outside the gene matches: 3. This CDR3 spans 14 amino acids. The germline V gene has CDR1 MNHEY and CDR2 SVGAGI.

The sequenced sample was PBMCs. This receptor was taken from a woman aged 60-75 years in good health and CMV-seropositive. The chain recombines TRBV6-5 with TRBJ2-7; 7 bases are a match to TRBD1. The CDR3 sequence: CASSYQGGAYEQYF. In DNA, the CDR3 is TGTGCCAGCAGTTACCAAGGGGGCGCCTACGAGCAGTACTTC.